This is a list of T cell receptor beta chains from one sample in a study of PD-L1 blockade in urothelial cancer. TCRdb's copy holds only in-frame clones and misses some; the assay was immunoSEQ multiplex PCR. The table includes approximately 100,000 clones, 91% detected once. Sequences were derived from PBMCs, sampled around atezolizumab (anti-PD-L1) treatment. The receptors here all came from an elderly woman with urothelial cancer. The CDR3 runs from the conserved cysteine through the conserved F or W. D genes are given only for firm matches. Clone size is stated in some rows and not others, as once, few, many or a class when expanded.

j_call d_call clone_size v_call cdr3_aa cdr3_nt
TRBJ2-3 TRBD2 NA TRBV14 CASRSSGTPTDTQYF TGTGCCAGCAGATCTAGCGGGACCCCCACAGATACGCAGTATTTT
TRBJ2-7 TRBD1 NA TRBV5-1 CASSLGDREIEQYF TGCGCCAGCAGCTTGGGAGACAGGGAGATCGAGCAGTACTTC
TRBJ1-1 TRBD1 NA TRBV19 CASMAGTGGRNEAFF TGTGCCAGTATGGCCGGGACAGGGGGCCGAAATGAAGCTTTCTTT
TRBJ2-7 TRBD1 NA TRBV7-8 CASSLDWTGPISYEQYF TGTGCCAGCAGCTTAGACTGGACAGGGCCCATATCCTACGAGCAGTACTTC
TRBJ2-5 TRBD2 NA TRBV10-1 CASSESQGTSPRETQYF TGCGCCAGCAGTGAGTCACAAGGGACTAGTCCTCGAGAGACCCAGTACTTC
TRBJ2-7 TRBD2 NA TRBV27 CASSLGWEGSYEQYF TGTGCCAGCAGTCTGGGGTGGGAGGGGTCCTACGAGCAGTACTTC
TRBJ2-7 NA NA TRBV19 CASSAQGSSYEQYF TGTGCCAGTAGTGCGCAGGGAAGCTCCTACGAGCAGTACTTC
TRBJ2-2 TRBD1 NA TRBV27 CASSAGQGWTGELFF TGTGCCAGCAGTGCCGGACAGGGATGGACCGGGGAGCTGTTTTTT
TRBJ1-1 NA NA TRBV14 CASSHAGTYEAFF TGTGCCAGCAGCCACGCCGGGACTTATGAAGCTTTCTTT
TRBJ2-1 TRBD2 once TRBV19 CASSIGLAGGWGSYNEQFF TGTGCCAGTAGTATAGGACTAGCGGGAGGCTGGGGATCCTACAATGAGCAGTTCTTC
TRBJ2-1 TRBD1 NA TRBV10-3 CATTGGQGASSYNEQFF TGTGCCACCACTGGAGGGCAGGGGGCCAGCTCCTACAATGAGCAGTTCTTC
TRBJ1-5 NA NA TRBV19 CAGSQGGRGQPQHF TGTGCCGGATCACAGGGCGGGAGAGGTCAGCCCCAGCATTTT
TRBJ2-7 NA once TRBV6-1 CASKPGLLESYEQYF TGTGCCAGCAAACCCGGACTTTTAGAGTCCTACGAGCAGTACTTC
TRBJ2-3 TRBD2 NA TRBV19 CASSTGLAGAADTQYF TGTGCCAGTAGTACGGGACTAGCGGGAGCGGCAGATACGCAGTATTTT
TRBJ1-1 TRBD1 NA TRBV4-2 CASSQPPGQGATEAFF TGTGCCAGCAGCCAACCCCCCGGACAGGGGGCTACTGAAGCTTTCTTT
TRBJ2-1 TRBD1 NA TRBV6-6 CASSNRQGLSYNEQFF TGTGCCAGCAGTAACCGACAGGGATTATCCTACAATGAGCAGTTCTTC
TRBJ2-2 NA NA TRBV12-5 CASGSTQTGELFF TGTGCTAGTGGTTCGACACAAACCGGGGAGCTGTTTTTT
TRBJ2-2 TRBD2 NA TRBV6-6 CASSRTRPGELFF TGTGCCAGCAGCCGGACTAGGCCCGGGGAGCTGTTTTTT
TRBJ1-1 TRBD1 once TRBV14 CASSHTPGGTEAFF TGTGCCAGCAGCCACACCCCAGGGGGCACTGAAGCTTTCTTT
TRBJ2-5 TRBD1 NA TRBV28 CASSSVGQTQETQYF TGTGCCAGCAGCTCCGTGGGACAGACTCAAGAGACCCAGTACTTC
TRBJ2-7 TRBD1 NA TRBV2 CASSARDRGDEQYF TGTGCCAGCAGTGCCCGGGACAGGGGCGACGAGCAGTACTTC
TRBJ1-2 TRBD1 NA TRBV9 CASSVGQGLSYTF TGTGCCAGCAGCGTAGGACAGGGCCTGAGCTACACCTTC
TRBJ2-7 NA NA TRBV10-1 CASQRADSYEQYF TGCGCCAGCCAGCGGGCAGACTCCTACGAGCAGTACTTC
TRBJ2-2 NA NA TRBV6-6 CASSYSSRAGTGELFF TGTGCCAGCAGTTACTCGAGTAGAGCAGGCACCGGGGAGCTGTTTTTT
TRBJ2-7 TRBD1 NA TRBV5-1 CASSSTGVTYEQYF TGCGCCAGCAGCTCGACAGGGGTAACCTACGAGCAGTACTTC
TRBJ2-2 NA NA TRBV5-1 CASKRAGDLVGTGELFF TGCGCCAGCAAGAGGGCAGGGGATTTGGTGGGGACCGGGGAGCTGTTTTTT
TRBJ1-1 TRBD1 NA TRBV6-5 CASSYRGTANTEAFF TGTGCCAGCAGTTATCGCGGGACAGCGAACACTGAAGCTTTCTTT
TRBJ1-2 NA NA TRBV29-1 CSVEKGRGSYGYTF TGCAGCGTTGAAAAGGGACGGGGGAGCTATGGCTACACCTTC
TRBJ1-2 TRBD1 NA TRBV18 CASSPPGQSLSGYTF TGTGCCAGCTCACCACCGGGACAGTCCCTCTCCGGCTACACCTTC
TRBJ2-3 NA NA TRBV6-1 CASSELARDTQYF TGTGCCAGCAGTGAACTAGCCCGAGATACGCAGTATTTT
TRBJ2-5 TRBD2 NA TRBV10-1 CASSRGSWETQYF TGCGCCAGCAGCCGCGGGAGTTGGGAGACCCAGTACTTC
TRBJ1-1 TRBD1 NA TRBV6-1 CASSVGQGYAEAFF TGTGCCAGCAGTGTCGGACAGGGCTATGCTGAAGCTTTCTTT
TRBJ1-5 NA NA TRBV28 CASSLTGYNQPQHF TGTGCCAGCAGCTTGACAGGTTACAATCAGCCCCAGCATTTT
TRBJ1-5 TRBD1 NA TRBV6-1 CASIVDRGWHQPQHF TGTGCCAGCATTGTGGACAGGGGATGGCATCAGCCCCAGCATTTT
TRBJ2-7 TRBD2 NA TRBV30 CAWSVAGGPSYEQYF TGTGCCTGGAGTGTGGCGGGAGGCCCCTCCTACGAGCAGTACTTC
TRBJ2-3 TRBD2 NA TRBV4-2 CASSQGGSRLAGGADTQYF TGTGCCAGCAGCCAAGGAGGATCAAGACTAGCGGGAGGGGCAGATACGCAGTATTTT
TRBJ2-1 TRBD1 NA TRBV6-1 CASTEVDRAYNEQFF TGTGCCAGCACCGAGGTGGACAGGGCCTACAATGAGCAGTTCTTC
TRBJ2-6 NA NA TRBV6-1 CASSVPSTGANVLTF TGTGCCAGCAGCGTACCGAGCACTGGGGCCAACGTCCTGACTTTC